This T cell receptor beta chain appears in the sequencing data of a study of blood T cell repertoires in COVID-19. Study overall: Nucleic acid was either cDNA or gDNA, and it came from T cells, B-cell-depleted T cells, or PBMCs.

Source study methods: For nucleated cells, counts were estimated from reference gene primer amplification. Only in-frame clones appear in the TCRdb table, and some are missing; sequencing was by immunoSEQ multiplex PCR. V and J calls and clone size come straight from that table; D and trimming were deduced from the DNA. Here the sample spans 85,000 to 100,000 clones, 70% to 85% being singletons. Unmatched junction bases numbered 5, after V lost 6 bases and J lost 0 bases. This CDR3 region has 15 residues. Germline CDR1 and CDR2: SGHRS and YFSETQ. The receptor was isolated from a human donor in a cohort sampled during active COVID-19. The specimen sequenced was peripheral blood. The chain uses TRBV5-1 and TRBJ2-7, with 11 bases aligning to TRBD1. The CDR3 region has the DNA TGCGCCAGCAACGGGGGACAGGGGGGCTCCTACGAGCAGTACTTC. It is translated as CASNGGQGGSYEQYF.